A single sample is the source of the 20 T cell receptor beta chains below, sequenced in a study of blood T cell repertoires in COVID-19. Assay used: immunoSEQ multiplex PCR; TCRdb lists only in-frame clones, some missing. Of roughly 200,000 clones detected, roughly 76% appear once; the ten largest clones hold 11%. The material sequenced was peripheral blood. Every receptor here comes from a middle-aged woman with COVID-19, enrolled during active disease.

V usage is TRBV30 and J usage is TRBJ1-1; D is possibly TRBD1 (5 bases). The germline V gene encodes CDR1 GTSNPN and CDR2 SVGIG (reference sequence). The ends were cut back, 0 bases at V and 1 base at J, with 12 bases in the middle. CDR3 size: 15 residues. CDR3 nucleotide sequence: TGTGCCTGGAGTGTTAGGGGTCTGGCGAACACTGAAGCTTTCTTT. Protein product: CAWSVRGLANTEAFF.

V is TRBV27 and J is TRBJ1-1; TRBD1 agrees at 7 bases. Germline CDR1 is MNHEY and CDR2 is SMNVEV (reference sequence). CDR3 length: 15 amino acids. With V trimmed by 5 bases and J by 7 bases, 13 bases remained unmatched. The DNA for the CDR3 is TGTGCCAGCAGTGCCACCACAGGGGTCGGAGGTGAAGCTTTCTTT. Its translation: CASSATTGVGGEAFF.

This chain uses TRBV11-2 with TRBJ2-4; 9 positions match TRBD1. The CDR3 has 14 amino acids. Germline trimming cut 5 bases from V and 6 bases from J; bases unmatched to any gene: 5. Germline assignment: CDR1 SGHAT and CDR2 FQNNGV. CDR3 DNA: TGTGCCAGCAGCCTACAGGGGGCAGGAAACATTCAGTACTTC. Encoded protein: CASSLQGAGNIQYF.

In DNA, the CDR3 is TGTGCCAGCAGCTTAGTTGGGTCTAGCGGGGTCTCCCAGTACTTC. Protein sequence: CASSLVGSSGVSQYF. V and J are TRBV7-2 and TRBJ2-5, with 9 positions matching TRBD2. This CDR3 has 15 amino acids. The V and J ends lost 1 base and 9 bases, in that order; junction bases with no gene match: 9. Germline V CDR1 and CDR2: SGHTA, FQGNSA.

The chain joins TRBV9 to TRBJ2-2; D remains unclear. The CDR3 has 15 amino acids. Germline assignment: CDR1 SGDLS and CDR2 YYNGEE. Trimming removed 0 bases at V and 2 bases at J, with 8 bases between. DNA of the CDR3: TGTGCCAGCAGCGTAGTTGCGGTTAACACCGGGGAGCTGTTTTTT. It is translated as CASSVVAVNTGELFF.

This clone was picked up a small number of times. V usage is TRBV3-1 (or the pseudogene TRBV3-2) and J usage is TRBJ1-1; D is unresolved. The ends were cut back, 1 base at V and 3 bases at J, with 6 bases in the middle. Germline CDR1 LGHDT, CDR2 YNNKEL (reference sequence). This CDR3 has 13 amino acids. The CDR3 bases are TGTGCCAGCAGCCAAGTGGAGGACACTGAAGCTTTCTTT. This encodes CASSQVEDTEAFF.

In DNA, the CDR3 is TGTGCCAGTAGTATGGGACTAGCGGGGGGGAATGAGCAGTTCTTC. Its translation: CASSMGLAGGNEQFF. J is TRBJ2-1 and V is TRBV19; TRBD2 aligns across 16 bases. Germline CDR1 LNHDA, CDR2 SQIVND (reference sequence). This CDR3 contains 15 residues. Trimming cost V 3 bases and J 7 bases; bases outside gene matches: 0.

The chain links TRBV18 to TRBJ1-3, with D perhaps matching TRBD1 (6 bases). Trimming stripped 3 bases from V and 11 bases from J, with 11 bases between. The germline V gene encodes CDR1 KGHSH and CDR2 LQKENI. This CDR3 spans 12 amino acids. In nucleotides, the CDR3 is TGTGCCAGCTCACCGGACAGATTGCCCATATATTTT. This gives the protein CASSPDRLPIYF.

The chain links TRBV20-1 to TRBJ2-7; the D is unclear. This CDR3 has 10 residues. CDR1 DFQATT and CDR2 SNEGSKA come from the germline V gene (reference sequence). V lost 2 bases to trimming and J lost 6 bases, with 5 bases between them. The DNA of the CDR3 is TGCAGTGCTAGACGTTCCGAGCAGTACTTC. Translating gives CSARRSEQYF.

The chain uses TRBV10-3 and TRBJ1-2; 7 bases fit TRBD1. The CDR3 consists of 18 residues. Germline lookup yields CDR1 ENHRY and CDR2 SYGVKD. Unmatched junction bases numbered 26, after V lost 3 bases and J lost 13 bases. The CDR3 DNA reads TGTGCCATCAGTGATCCACGACAGGGCCGCACTGAACTTCATGATACCACCTTC. It yields the protein CAISDPRQGRTELHDTTF.

J is TRBJ1-2 and V is TRBV28; 8 bases align to TRBD1. Per germline, CDR1 MDHEN and CDR2 SYDVKM. Losses at the gene ends were 6 bases for V and 8 bases for J; bases not matched to a gene: 5. This CDR3 has 12 residues. The CDR3, as DNA: TGTGCCAGCAGCTCGGACAGGGTAGGCTACACCTTC. It encodes CASSSDRVGYTF.

This rearrangement joins TRBV28 to TRBJ1-2; 9 positions match TRBD1. From germline, CDR1 is MDHEN and CDR2 SYDVKM. CDR3 length: 14 residues. The V and J ends lost 2 bases and 4 bases, in that order; junction bases with no gene match: 2. CDR3: CASSLGTGFYGYTF. The DNA of the CDR3 is TGTGCCAGCAGTTTAGGGACAGGGTTCTATGGCTACACCTTC.

The sample holds one count of this clone. J is TRBJ2-2 and V is TRBV5-6, with TRBD1 matching over 9 bases. Germline trimming cut 5 bases from V and 4 bases from J; bases unmatched to any gene: 12. The CDR3 totals 17 residues. CDR1 SGHDT and CDR2 YYEEEE come from the germline V gene. CDR3: CASRDRGEKRFTGELFF. The CDR3 DNA sequence: TGTGCCAGCAGGGACAGGGGAGAAAAAAGGTTCACCGGGGAGCTGTTTTTT.

The chain uses TRBV6-5 and TRBJ2-1; weak D call: TRBD2 (6 bases). Germline CDR1 MNHEY, CDR2 SVGAGI. Trimming took 6 bases from V and 5 from J, leaving 14 bases between them. The CDR3 is made up of 14 amino acids. For the CDR3, the DNA is TGTGCCAGCAGCCCCTTCCGGGGGAACAATGAGCAGTTCTTC. Encoded protein: CASSPFRGNNEQFF.

The J gene is TRBJ2-5, the V gene TRBV19; 8 nucleotides align to TRBD2. Germline CDR1 is LNHDA and CDR2 is SQIVND (reference sequence). The V segment lost 4 bases and the J segment 5 bases; nucleotides outside the gene matches: 12. The CDR3 extends over 16 amino acids. The DNA of the CDR3 is TGTGCCAGTAGTAAGGGCTGGCGGGGGGCGAGTGAGACCCAGTACTTC. This translates into CASSKGWRGASETQYF.

The gene calls are TRBV6-5 and TRBJ2-7; the D gene is possibly TRBD2 (5 bases). Germline V gene data show CDR1 as MNHEY and CDR2 as SVGAGI. Deletions cut 5 bases from V and 0 bases from J, with 11 bases between. The length of the CDR3 is 14 residues. DNA of the CDR3: TGTGCCAGCAGTCCACTGGGGAGCTCCTACGAGCAGTACTTC. Translated, it gives CASSPLGSSYEQYF.

The rearrangement uses TRBV4-1 and TRBJ2-1; D gene unclear. This CDR3 has 15 amino acids. Germline CDR1 reads MGHRA; CDR2 reads YSYEKL. Trimming shortened V by 0 bases and J by 0 bases, and 6 bases separated the two germline ends. CDR3 DNA: TGCGCCAGCAGCCAAGACCCGTACTCCTACAATGAGCAGTTCTTC. It encodes CASSQDPYSYNEQFF.

The rearrangement links TRBV2 to TRBJ2-1; the D gene is possibly TRBD1 (5 bases). V gave up 5 bases and J gave up 10 bases, with 15 bases separating them. This CDR3 has 13 residues. Germline V gene lookup returns CDR1 SNHLY and CDR2 FYNNEI. Written as DNA, the CDR3 is TGTGCCAGCAGTAATCAGGGCCTGGGGGAGCAGTTCTTC. Translating gives CASSNQGLGEQFF.

The chain is built from TRBV11-2 and TRBJ2-1, with 8 bases aligning to TRBD2. CDR1 is SGHAT, CDR2 FQNNGV, per germline. V trimming: 2 bases; J trimming: 5 bases; junction bases outside the gene matches: 5. CDR3 length: 15 amino acids. The CDR3 reads CASSLRREGDNEQFF. CDR3 coding DNA: TGTGCCAGCAGCTTACGACGGGAGGGAGACAATGAGCAGTTCTTC.

This chain links TRBV29-1 with TRBJ2-7; TRBD2 might be the D (5 bases). Trimming took 2 bases from V and 0 from J, leaving 11 bases between them. There are 14 residues in the CDR3. Germline V gene sequence: CDR1 SQVTM, CDR2 ANQGSEA. Written as DNA, the CDR3 is TGCAGCGTTGAAATGGGAGTTTCCTCCTACGAGCAGTACTTC. This codes for CSVEMGVSSYEQYF.